This TCR beta chain came from a study of blood T cell repertoires in COVID-19. With 4 bases removed from V and 5 bases from J, the gap between germline ends came to 20 bases. Per germline, CDR1 MGHRA and CDR2 YSYEKL. This CDR3 has 16 amino acids. Enrolment of Seattle patients took place during active infection, and they were followed longitudinally. Authors' processing steps: Estimated nucleated cell counts came from reference gene primer amplification. Sequenced by immunoSEQ multiplex PCR; TCRdb stores in-frame clones only, minus some. V and J calls and clone size follow that table, whereas D and trimming were derived from the DNA. The sample has roughly 150,000 clones; more than 75% are singletons.

The receptor's source is a young man with COVID-19, enrolled during active disease. The chain combines TRBV4-1 with TRBJ2-5, with TRBD2 as a possible D gene (6 bases). The sequenced sample consisted of peripheral blood. The CDR3 reads CASSPRHPRAGETQYF. The CDR3 DNA reads TGCGCCAGCAGCCCCCGGCACCCGAGGGCGGGGGAGACCCAGTACTTC.